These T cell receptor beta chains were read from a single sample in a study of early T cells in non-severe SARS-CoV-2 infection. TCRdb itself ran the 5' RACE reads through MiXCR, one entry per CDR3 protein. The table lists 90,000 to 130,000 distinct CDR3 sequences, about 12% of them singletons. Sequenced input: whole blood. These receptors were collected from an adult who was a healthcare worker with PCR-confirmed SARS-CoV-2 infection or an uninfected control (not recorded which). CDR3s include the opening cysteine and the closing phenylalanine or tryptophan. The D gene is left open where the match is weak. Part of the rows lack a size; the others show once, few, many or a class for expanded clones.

CDR3: CASSFLTGAANMNTEAFF
DNA: TGCGCCAGCAGCTTCCTTACAGGGGCCGCAAACATGAACACTGAAGCTTTCTTT
D: TRBD1
J: TRBJ1-1
V: TRBV5-1
length: 18
size: few

CDR3: CSVEDPGGGYGYTF
DNA: TGCAGCGTTGAAGATCCGGGTGGTGGCTATGGCTACACCTTC
D: .
J: TRBJ1-2
V: TRBV29-1
length: 14
size: few

CDR3: CASSGTSGTTGELFF
DNA: TGTGCCAGCAGTGGGACTAGCGGGACCACCGGGGAGCTGTTTTTT
D: TRBD2
J: TRBJ2-2
V: TRBV2
length: 15
size: few

CDR3: CASSLEGQSNSPLHF
DNA: TGCGCCAGCAGCTTGGAGGGACAGTCAAATTCACCCCTCCACTTT
D: TRBD1
J: TRBJ1-6
V: TRBV5-1
length: 15
size: .

CDR3: CSVESLGVTEAFF
DNA: TGCAGCGTTGAATCGTTGGGGGTCACTGAAGCTTTCTTT
D: .
J: TRBJ1-1
V: TRBV29-1
length: 13
size: .

CDR3: CASSLDPWNYGYTF
DNA: TGTGCCAGCAGCCTCGACCCGTGGAACTATGGCTACACCTTC
D: .
J: TRBJ1-2
V: TRBV27
length: 14
size: few

CDR3: CAISSPTDSAYEQYF
DNA: TGTGCCATCAGTAGCCCCACCGACAGCGCCTACGAGCAGTACTTC
D: .
J: TRBJ2-7
V: TRBV10-3
length: 15
size: .

CDR3: CAISDTGTYHGYTF
DNA: TGTGCCATCAGTGACACCGGGACATATCATGGCTACACCTTC
D: .
J: TRBJ1-2
V: TRBV10-3
length: 14
size: few

CDR3: CASSLRRPGLYNEQFF
DNA: TGTGCCAGCAGCTTGCGGCGGCCCGGGCTATACAATGAGCAGTTCTTC
D: .
J: TRBJ2-1
V: TRBV5-4
length: 16
size: .

CDR3: CASSRAGSYNEQFF
DNA: TGTGCCAGCAGCCGGGCGGGATCCTACAATGAGCAGTTCTTC
D: .
J: TRBJ2-1
V: TRBV5-8
length: 14
size: .

CDR3: CSAVGQTSETQYF
DNA: TGCAGTGCGGTCGGACAGACGTCAGAGACCCAGTACTTC
D: .
J: TRBJ2-5
V: TRBV20-1
length: 13
size: many

CDR3: CASSLVPTPLNNEQFF
DNA: TGTGCCAGCAGCTTGGTGCCCACGCCCCTGAATAATGAGCAGTTCTTC
D: .
J: TRBJ2-1
V: TRBV5-5
length: 16
size: .

CDR3: CASSPTLQETQYF
DNA: TGTGCCAGCTCACCAACACTCCAAGAGACCCAGTACTTC
D: .
J: TRBJ2-5
V: TRBV18
length: 13
size: many

CDR3: CASSPALAKNIQYF
DNA: TGTGCCAGCAGCCCAGCCCTAGCCAAAAACATTCAGTACTTC
D: .
J: TRBJ2-4
V: TRBV28
length: 14
size: .

CDR3: CASAGDTDTQYF
DNA: TGTGCCAGCGCAGGGGACACAGATACGCAGTATTTT
D: .
J: TRBJ2-3
V: TRBV6-6
length: 12
size: many

CDR3: CASSFPTSKYSGANVLTF
DNA: TGTGCCAGCAGTTTCCCTACTAGCAAGTATTCTGGGGCCAACGTCCTGACTTTC
D: .
J: TRBJ2-6
V: TRBV28
length: 18
size: few

CDR3: CSAGRSMNTEAFF
DNA: TGCAGTGCCGGGCGGTCTATGAACACTGAAGCTTTCTTT
D: .
J: TRBJ1-1
V: TRBV20-1
length: 13
size: .

CDR3: CASLDWGGVTEAFF
DNA: TGTGCCAGTTTAGACTGGGGAGGGGTAACTGAAGCTTTCTTT
D: .
J: TRBJ1-1
V: TRBV6-1
length: 14
size: few

CDR3: CSVLVLSYEQYF
DNA: TGCAGCGTACTTGTTTTGTCCTACGAGCAGTACTTC
D: .
J: TRBJ2-7
V: TRBV29-1
length: 12
size: once